This T cell receptor beta chain appears in the sequencing data of a study of cytomegalovirus exposure and HLA in healthy donors. Study-level findings and limits: A missense DCLRE1C variant was associated with V- and J-gene trimming of TCR beta chains in a later analysis, and an independent cohort replicated the association. According to an earlier analysis, most TCR beta V segments yielded productive rearrangements about 87% or about 30% of the time. For most TCR sequences rarity was the rule, although some public TCRs occurred in many donors. Highly shared variants forming one cluster were likely a sequencing artifact.

V was shortened by 2 bases and J by 5 bases, with 12 bases between the two germline ends. Germline values: CDR1 MNHEY, CDR2 SVGAGI. CDR3 length: 15 residues. Primers: 60 Vbeta forward and 13 Jbeta reverse. The protocol was immunoSEQ multiplex PCR, while the TCRdb copy is restricted to in-frame clones and leaves out a portion. The profile covers 80,000 to 130,000 clones, with around 75% appearing a single time and 12% to 15% taken by the ten largest. For this clone: Antigen unknown.

The material sequenced was PBMCs. This TCR came from a male donor in good health and CMV-seropositive. The chain employs TRBV6-5 and TRBJ2-2; D may be TRBD2 (5 bases). In nucleotides, the CDR3 is TGTGCCAGCAGTTACAGAAGGACGGGGACCGGGGAGCTGTTTTTT. Translating gives CASSYRRTGTGELFF.